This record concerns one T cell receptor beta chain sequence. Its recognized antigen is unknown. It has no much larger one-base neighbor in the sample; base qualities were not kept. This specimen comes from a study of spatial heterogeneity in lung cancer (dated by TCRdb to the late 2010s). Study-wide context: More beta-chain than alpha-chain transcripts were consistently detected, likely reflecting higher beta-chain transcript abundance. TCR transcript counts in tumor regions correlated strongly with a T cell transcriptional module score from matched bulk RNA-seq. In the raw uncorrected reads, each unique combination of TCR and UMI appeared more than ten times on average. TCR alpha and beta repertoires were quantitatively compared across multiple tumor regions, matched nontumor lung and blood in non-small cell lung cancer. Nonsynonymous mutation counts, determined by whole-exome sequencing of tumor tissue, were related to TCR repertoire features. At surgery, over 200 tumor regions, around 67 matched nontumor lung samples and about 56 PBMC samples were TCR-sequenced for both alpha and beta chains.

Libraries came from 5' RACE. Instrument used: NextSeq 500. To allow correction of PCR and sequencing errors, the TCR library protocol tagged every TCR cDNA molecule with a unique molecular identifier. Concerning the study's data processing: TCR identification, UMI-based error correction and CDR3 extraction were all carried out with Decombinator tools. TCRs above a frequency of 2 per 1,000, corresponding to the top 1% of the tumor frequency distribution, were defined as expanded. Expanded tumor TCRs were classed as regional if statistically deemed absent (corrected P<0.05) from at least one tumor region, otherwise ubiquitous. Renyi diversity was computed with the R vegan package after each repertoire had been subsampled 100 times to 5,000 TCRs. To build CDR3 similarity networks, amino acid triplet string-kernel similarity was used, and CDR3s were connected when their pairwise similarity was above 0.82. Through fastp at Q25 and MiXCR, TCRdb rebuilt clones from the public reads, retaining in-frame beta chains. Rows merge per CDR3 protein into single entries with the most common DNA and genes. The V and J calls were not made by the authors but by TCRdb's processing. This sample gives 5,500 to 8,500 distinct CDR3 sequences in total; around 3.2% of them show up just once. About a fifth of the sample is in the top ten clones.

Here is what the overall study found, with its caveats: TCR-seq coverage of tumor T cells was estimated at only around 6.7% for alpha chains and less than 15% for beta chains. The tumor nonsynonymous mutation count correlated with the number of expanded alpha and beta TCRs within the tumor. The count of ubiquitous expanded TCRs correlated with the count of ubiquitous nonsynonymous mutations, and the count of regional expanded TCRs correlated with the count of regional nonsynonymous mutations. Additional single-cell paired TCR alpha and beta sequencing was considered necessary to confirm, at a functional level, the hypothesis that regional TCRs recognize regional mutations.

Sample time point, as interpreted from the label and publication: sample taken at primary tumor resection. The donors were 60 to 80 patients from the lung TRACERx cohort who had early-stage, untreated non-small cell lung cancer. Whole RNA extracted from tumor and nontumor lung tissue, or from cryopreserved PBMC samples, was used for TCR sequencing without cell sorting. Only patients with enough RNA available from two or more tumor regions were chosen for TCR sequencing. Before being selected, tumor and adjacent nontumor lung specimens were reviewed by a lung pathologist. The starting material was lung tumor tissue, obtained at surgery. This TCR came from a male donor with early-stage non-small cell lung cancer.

The DNA sequence is given as TGTGCCAGCAGCCATTGGAAGGAGGAGCTGTTTTTT. Translated, this gives CASSHWKEELFF. This receptor chain uses TRBV14 and TRBJ2-2; the D gene assignment is ambiguous. Reading from cysteine to phenylalanine, the CDR3 counts 12 amino acids. CDR3 DNA is the only sequence kept; it has 36 bases, read in frame from the first base. Per the germline V gene, SGHDN is the CDR1 and FVKESK is the CDR2. Trimming removed 3 bases from V and 10 bases from J, leaving 9 bases between the germline ends.